These 5 T cell receptor beta chains came from one sample sequenced in a study of T cell responses to AZD1222 COVID-19 vaccine. TCRdb's table, derived via immunoSEQ multiplex PCR, lists solely in-frame clones and lacks some. The table lists some 170,000 clones, 88% of them singletons. The sequenced sample was peripheral blood, obtained 28 days after the second AZD1222 dose. These receptors all come from an adult who received the AZD1222 COVID-19 vaccine.

The chain links TRBV13 to TRBJ2-3; unclear D gene. CDR1 is PRHDT and CDR2 is FYEKMQ in the germline V gene (reference sequence). Trimming took off 3 bases at V and 5 bases at J, with 18 bases between the two ends. This CDR3 region has 16 residues. The CDR3 region has the DNA TGTGCCAGCAGCTTCTCCATATTGACTGGCAGAGATACGCAGTATTTT. Translating it yields CASSFSILTGRDTQYF.

The rearrangement links TRBV6-2 or TRBV6-3 to TRBJ2-7; D could derive from TRBD1 or TRBD2 (5 bases each). This CDR3 region has 14 residues. The germline V and J ends were trimmed by 0 bases and 1 base, with 7 bases remaining between them. Germline CDR1 reads MNHEY; CDR2 reads SVGEGT. In nucleotides, the CDR3 is TGTGCCAGCAGTTACTCGGGACCGTCCTACGAGCAGTACTTC. It yields the protein CASSYSGPSYEQYF.

The CDR3 DNA follows: TGTGCCAGCAGCTTGAGGGGGGGCTCGAACACCGGGGAGCTGTTTTTT. It yields the protein CASSLRGGSNTGELFF. The genes are TRBV5-6 and TRBJ2-2; TRBD2 is a possible D gene (7 bases). This CDR3 has 16 residues. Germline CDR1 reads SGHDT; CDR2 reads YYEEEE. Deletions cut 1 base from V and 0 bases from J, with 10 bases between.

V usage is TRBV5-1 and J usage is TRBJ2-2; D may match TRBD1 or TRBD2 (5 bases each). Germline values: CDR1 SGHRS, CDR2 YFSETQ. The CDR3 runs to 16 residues. Trimming stripped 5 bases from V and 4 bases from J, with 18 bases between. CDR3: CASRGDRATITGELFF. The CDR3 DNA reads as TGCGCCAGCAGGGGGGATAGGGCAACAATCACCGGGGAGCTGTTTTTT.

The CDR3 spells CASSLGGESEQFF. The CDR3 DNA follows: TGTGCCAGCAGTTTGGGCGGGGAGAGTGAGCAGTTCTTC. The V call is TRBV12-3 or TRBV12-4, the J call TRBJ2-1; the D gene is possibly TRBD2 (6 bases). This CDR3 contains 13 residues. Trimming removed 3 bases from V and 9 bases from J, with 12 bases in between.